The 30 T cell receptor beta chains below were found in one sample sequenced in a study of T-cell reconstitution after alpha-beta-depleted transplantation in children. Preparation of the TCRbeta library was carried out with unique molecular identifiers. TCRdb re-called the PCR reads through MiXCR, storing one row per CDR3 protein. The data contain 900,000 or so distinct CDR3 sequences, 15% to 20% of them singletons. The source material was PBMCs, mostly from graft donor cells, sampled 360 days after TCRalphabeta/CD19-depleted stem cell transplant. The source is a male patient younger than 18 who had a stem cell transplant for acute lymphoblastic leukemia, so the T cells may come from the graft donor.

CDR3 in DNA: TGCGCCAGCAGCCAAGTTGTCCAGGGAACTGAAGCTTTCTTT. Encoded protein: CASSQVVQGTEAFF. The V and J genes are TRBV4-1 and TRBJ1-1, with D perhaps TRBD1 (5 bases). V was trimmed by 1 base and J by 5 bases, leaving 11 bases between them. The CDR3 sequence is 14 residues long. Germline CDR1 is MGHRA and CDR2 is YSYEKL.

This clonotype was counted at least ten times. The rearrangement uses TRBV20-1 and TRBJ2-1; D is uncertain. The CDR3 loop spans 13 amino acids. Germline values: CDR1 DFQATT, CDR2 SNEGSKA (reference sequence). As DNA, the CDR3 is TGCAGAGGTAACCTTCCCTCCTACAATGAGCAGTTCTTC. It translates to CRGNLPSYNEQFF.

This clonotype was observed a handful of times. The chain carries TRBV20-1 and TRBJ1-6, with 8 bases aligning to TRBD1. The V and J ends lost 5 bases and 6 bases, in that order; junction bases with no gene match: 6. The CDR3 contains 14 residues. The V gene's germline CDR1 is DFQATT and CDR2 SNEGSKA (reference sequence). CDR3 coding DNA: TGCAGTGCTTACAGGGGGTCGAGTAATTCACCCCTCCACTTT. Translated: CSAYRGSSNSPLHF.

This clonotype occurred a few times. The chain uses TRBV7-9 and TRBJ2-3; D assignment may be TRBD1 or TRBD2 (7 bases each). This CDR3 comprises 16 residues. CDR1 and CDR2 (germline): SEHNR, FQNEAQ (reference sequence). Trimming left V 5 bases short and J 6 bases short, with 21 bases between. The CDR3 here is CASSVGGTAFRDTQYF. The CDR3 coding sequence is TGTGCCAGCAGCGTGGGGGGGACAGCATTTCGGGATACGCAGTATTTT.

Of note for this clonotype: The conserved final phenylalanine or tryptophan is absent from the CDR3, which likely points to a read error. This chain uses TRBV10-3 with TRBJ2-1, with 9 bases lining up with TRBD2. The junction had 9 bases not matched to a gene; V was cut back by 0 bases and J by 6 bases. There are 17 residues in the CDR3. CDR1 and CDR2 from the germline V gene are ENHRY and SYGVKD. The CDR3, as DNA: TGTGCCATCAGTGAGTCGTTGCCTAGCGGGATTCGCAATGAGCAGTTCTCC. This codes for CAISESLPSGIRNEQFS.

The table lists this clonotype with a few counts. This chain joins TRBV5-1 and TRBJ1-5; D is uncertain. Looked up from germline, CDR1 is SGHRS and CDR2 is YFSETQ. This CDR3 is built from 13 residues. V was cut by 4 bases and J by 8 bases, with 13 bases left in between. CDR3 protein: CASSIGPAEPQHF. In DNA, the CDR3 is TGCGCCAGCAGCATAGGCCCGGCGGAGCCCCAGCATTTT.

This clonotype occurred a few times. The chain links TRBV5-1 to TRBJ2-7, with 9 bases fitting TRBD2. The J segment lost 2 bases and the V segment lost 10 bases, leaving 7 bases of the junction unmatched. Per the germline V gene, CDR1 is SGHRS and CDR2 is YFSETQ. This CDR3 has 13 amino acids. The CDR3 sequence is CASRLAVAYEQYF. The CDR3 DNA is TGCGCCTCACGACTAGCGGTAGCCTACGAGCAGTACTTC.

There are a few counts of this clonotype. The chain couples TRBV20-1 to TRBJ2-3; D not resolved. Germline CDR1 is DFQATT and CDR2 is SNEGSKA (reference sequence). Trimming took off 3 bases at V and 0 bases at J, with 10 bases between the two ends. The CDR3 extends over 14 amino acids. The CDR3 DNA sequence: TGCAGTGCTAGCGGCGAGACTAGCACAGATACGCAGTATTTT. Translating it yields CSASGETSTDTQYF.

This clonotype has only a few counts. The rearrangement links TRBV7-2 to TRBJ1-2; 7 bases match TRBD1. Germline CDR1 reads SGHTA; CDR2 reads FQGNSA. This CDR3 has 16 residues. Trimming took 0 bases from V and 4 from J; bases not matched to a gene: 8. CDR3 in amino acids: CASSLAFKTGSYGYTF. The CDR3 bases are TGTGCCAGCAGCTTAGCGTTCAAGACAGGGTCCTATGGCTACACCTTC.

This chain joins TRBV7-9 and TRBJ1-1; D is unclear. CDR1 is SEHNR and CDR2 is FQNEAQ in the germline V gene (reference sequence). This CDR3 has 12 amino acids. V was shortened by 10 bases and J by 4 bases, with 13 bases between the two germline ends. The DNA for the CDR3 is TGTGCCAACTCGAACGGGGTCACTGAAGCTTTCTTT. Encoded protein: CANSNGVTEAFF.

This clonotype showed up just a few times. J is TRBJ2-7 and V is TRBV2; TRBD2 might be the D (6 bases). CDR3 length: 17 residues. Trimming cost V 6 bases and J 2 bases, with 23 bases left between them. The germline gives CDR1 SNHLY, CDR2 FYNNEI. CDR3 nucleotides: TGTGCCAGCAGCCCCATCCTCCGGGACTTCGGCACCTACGAGCAGTACTTC. Translation: CASSPILRDFGTYEQYF.

Only a few counts were recorded for this clonotype. The chain joins TRBV29-1 to TRBJ1-1, with D possibly matching TRBD1 (6 bases). The CDR3 is made up of 13 amino acids. CDR1 is SQVTM and CDR2 is ANQGSEA in the germline V gene. V lost 5 bases to trimming and J lost 2 bases, with 12 bases between them. In DNA form, the CDR3 reads TGCAGCGTTTTCGACAGGCCAAACACTGAAGCTTTCTTT. Protein sequence: CSVFDRPNTEAFF.

This clonotype was seen only a few times. This chain links TRBV19 with TRBJ1-5; no firm D call. Germline assignment: CDR1 LNHDA and CDR2 SQIVND (reference sequence). V lost 6 bases to trimming and J lost 2 bases, with 14 bases between them. The CDR3 spans 15 residues. CDR3 amino acids: CASRDLTEGNQPQHF. The CDR3 nucleotides read TGTGCCAGTAGGGATTTGACGGAGGGCAATCAGCCCCAGCATTTT.

This clonotype was seen many times. This rearrangement joins TRBV5-1 to TRBJ2-2; maybe TRBD2 (6 bases). Between the trimmed V and J ends, which lost 4 bases and 3 bases, there was a span of 16 bases. Germline V lookup: CDR1 SGHRS, CDR2 YFSETQ. The CDR3 has 16 residues. CDR3 nucleotides: TGCGCCAGCAGCCCCAGCGTCCGCGGGGACACCGGGGAGCTGTTTTTT. As protein: CASSPSVRGDTGELFF.

This sequence joins TRBV29-1 and TRBJ2-1; 15 positions match TRBD2. V shed 5 bases, J shed 3 bases, and the junction held 14 bases outside the gene matches. Germline CDR1 reads SQVTM; CDR2 reads ANQGSEA. The CDR3 consists of 19 residues. CDR3 DNA: TGCAGCGTTTTTACCGTCCCGGGACTAGCGGGGGGAATCTACAATGAGCAGTTCTTC. This translates into CSVFTVPGLAGGIYNEQFF.

V is TRBV7-3 and J is TRBJ2-1; 7 nucleotides match TRBD2. This CDR3 comprises 14 residues. Trimming at V came to 4 bases and at J to 8 bases, leaving 8 bases not matched to a gene. Germline-derived CDR1 and CDR2 are SGHTA and FQGTGA. CDR3 coding DNA: TGTGCCAGCAGCTCCGGGGAGGGCCCTTATGAGCAGTTCTTC. It yields the protein CASSSGEGPYEQFF.

The chain recombines TRBV11-1 with TRBJ1-1; TRBD1 aligns across 7 bases. Germline loops: CDR1 SGHAT, CDR2 FQDESV (reference sequence). The length of the CDR3 is 18 residues. V trimming: 0 bases; J trimming: 6 bases; junction bases outside the gene matches: 16. CDR3 amino acids: CASSLARIQRQGEPEAFF. The CDR3 coding sequence is TGTGCCAGCAGCTTAGCCAGGATCCAGCGGCAGGGGGAGCCTGAAGCTTTCTTT.

A word on this clonotype: The junction departs from the called germline gene at one end, perhaps through a read error. CDR3 loop: CASSLVGDRAF. In DNA form, the CDR3 reads TGTGCCAGCAGCTTAGTAGGTGACAGAGCTTTC. The chain employs TRBV7-9 and TRBJ2-6; TRBD1 might be the D (5 bases). CDR1 SEHNR and CDR2 FQNEAQ come from the germline V gene (reference sequence). The CDR3 extends over 11 amino acids. Full variable domain (rest looked up from reference TRBV7-9 and TRBJ2-6): DTGVSQNPRHKITKRGQNVTFRCDPISEHNRLYWYRQTLGQGPEFLTYFQNEAQLEKSRLLSDRFSAERPKGSFSTLEIQRTEQGDSAMYLCASSLVGDRAFGAGSRLTVL.

Written as DNA, the CDR3 is TGTGCCAGCAGCCCCTATTTCCCGGGACGCAGAGGGGCGGCTCGCACAGATACGCAGTATTTT. It is translated as CASSPYFPGRRGAARTDTQYF. The V and J genes are TRBV13 and TRBJ2-3, with D possibly called TRBD1 or TRBD2 (5 bases each). V gave up 5 bases and J gave up 1 base, with 31 bases separating them. The CDR3 loop spans 21 amino acids. Germline V lookup: CDR1 PRHDT, CDR2 FYEKMQ (reference sequence).

This clonotype was counted ten times or more. The V call is TRBV4-1, the J call TRBJ2-3; the match to TRBD2 covers 9 bases. Germline CDR1 MGHRA, CDR2 YSYEKL. The J segment lost 0 bases and the V segment lost 0 bases, leaving 1 base of the junction unmatched. The CDR3 runs 16 residues. CDR3 in amino acids: CASSQDSGSSTDTQYF. CDR3 DNA: TGCGCCAGCAGCCAAGATAGCGGGAGTAGCACAGATACGCAGTATTTT.

The table lists this clonotype with many counts. The J gene is TRBJ1-4, the V gene TRBV7-9, with D uncertain. CDR3 length: 14 amino acids. Germline CDR1 is SEHNR and CDR2 is FQNEAQ (reference sequence). Trimming cost V 0 bases and J 7 bases, with 9 bases left between them. The CDR3 is CASSLASWGEKLFF. The CDR3 DNA is TGTGCCAGCAGCTTAGCCTCATGGGGTGAAAAACTGTTTTTT.

This clonotype occurred a few times. V gene TRBV24-1 combines with J gene TRBJ2-1, with no clear D. This CDR3 region has 12 residues. The V end lost 4 bases, the J end lost 10 bases, and 10 bases lay between the germline ends. The germline gives CDR1 KGHDR, CDR2 SFDVKD. This CDR3 reads CATSDLSAEQFF. The DNA of the CDR3 is TGTGCCACCAGTGACCTCTCGGCAGAGCAGTTCTTC.

This clonotype was seen a handful of times. The chain uses TRBV4-1 and TRBJ2-6, with 8 bases lining up with TRBD1. CDR1 MGHRA and CDR2 YSYEKL come from the germline V gene. This CDR3 has 19 residues. The V gene end was trimmed by 2 bases and the J gene end by 2 bases; junction bases not matched to a gene: 11. The DNA of the CDR3 is TGCGCCAGCAGCCAATTCTTAACGCGGACAGGGCCTGGGGCCAACGTCCTGACTTTC. Its protein product is CASSQFLTRTGPGANVLTF.

J is TRBJ2-4 and V is TRBV5-4; D is unclear. Germline V CDR1 and CDR2: SGHNT, YYREEE (reference sequence). The CDR3 extends over 14 amino acids. Trimming removed 2 bases at V and 0 bases at J, with 6 bases between. The CDR3 DNA reads as TGTGCCAGCAGCTTTGACCCAGCCAAAAACATTCAGTACTTC. Amino acid sequence: CASSFDPAKNIQYF. Looking up the rest from reference TRBV5-4 and TRBJ2-4 gives the full variable domain: ETGVTQSPTHLIKTRGQQVTLRCSSQSGHNTVSWYQQALGQGPQFIFQYYREEENGRGNFPPRFSGLQFPNYSSELNVNALELDDSALYLCASSFDPAKNIQYFGAGTRLSVL.

The chain joins TRBV9 to TRBJ2-1; perhaps TRBD2 as D (5 bases). Per germline, CDR1 SGDLS and CDR2 YYNGEE. The ends were cut back, 0 bases at V and 2 bases at J, with 12 bases in the middle. The CDR3 is 16 amino acids. CDR3 sequence: CASSVGGEYPYNEQFF. CDR3 nucleotide sequence: TGTGCCAGCAGCGTAGGGGGAGAGTATCCCTACAATGAGCAGTTCTTC.

This clonotype was observed a handful of times. The gene calls are TRBV7-3 and TRBJ2-2, with D maybe TRBD2 (6 bases). Between the trimmed V and J ends, which lost 3 bases and 2 bases, there was a span of 13 bases. CDR1 SGHTA and CDR2 FQGTGA come from the germline V gene. The CDR3 sequence is 16 residues long. CDR3 loop: CASSFSGALNTGELFF. The CDR3 region has the DNA TGTGCCAGCAGCTTTAGCGGAGCACTCAACACCGGGGAGCTGTTTTTT.

This clonotype was observed at least ten times. This chain connects TRBV24-1 to TRBJ1-2; 7 bases map to TRBD1. The CDR3 is made up of 14 amino acids. Per germline, CDR1 KGHDR and CDR2 SFDVKD. V lost 2 bases, J lost 4 bases, and 3 bases stayed unmatched. The CDR3 DNA reads TGTGCCACCAGTGATTCGACAGGGATCTATGGCTACACCTTC. Amino acids: CATSDSTGIYGYTF.

The chain has TRBV5-1 and TRBJ2-4; 8 nucleotides match TRBD1. Trimming at V came to 7 bases and at J to 12 bases, leaving 12 bases not matched to a gene. Germline lookup yields CDR1 SGHRS and CDR2 YFSETQ. The CDR3 is 13 amino acids. CDR3: CASALLDRVYQYF. The CDR3 DNA is TGCGCCAGCGCTCTCCTGGACAGGGTCTATCAGTACTTC.

The rearrangement links TRBV10-3 to TRBJ2-5; D not certain. The CDR3 covers 13 residues. V dropped 5 bases and J dropped 4 bases, with 11 bases sitting between them. Per the germline V gene, CDR1 is ENHRY and CDR2 is SYGVKD. CDR3 nucleotides: TGTGCCATCAGTCCACAGCCAGGAGAGACCCAGTACTTC. Translation gives CAISPQPGETQYF.

This clonotype was seen only a few times. The chain combines TRBV25-1 with TRBJ2-7; D perhaps matches TRBD1 (6 bases). The CDR3 is 13 amino acids. The V and J ends lost 6 bases and 1 base respectively, with 10 bases between them. Germline values: CDR1 MGHDK, CDR2 SYGVNS. CDR3 sequence reads: CASREDSSYEQYF. The CDR3, as DNA: TGTGCCAGCAGAGAGGACAGTTCCTACGAGCAGTACTTC.